These 5 T cell receptor beta chains were all obtained from the same sample, sequenced in a study of early T cells in non-severe SARS-CoV-2 infection. In TCRdb, the 5' RACE reads were re-called with MiXCR into one record per CDR3 protein. The sample shows 20,000 to 30,000 distinct CDR3 sequences, 4% to 4.5% of them seen only once. Sequencing was performed on whole blood. These receptor sequences come from an adult who was a healthcare worker with PCR-confirmed SARS-CoV-2 infection or an uninfected control (not recorded which).

This clonotype came up many times. The V call is TRBV30, the J call TRBJ2-3; 10 nucleotides agree with TRBD2. With V trimmed by 0 bases and J by 5 bases, 5 bases remained unmatched. Germline loops: CDR1 GTSNPN, CDR2 SVGIG (reference sequence). The length of the CDR3 is 15 residues. The CDR3 nucleotides are TGTGCCTGGAGTGTCCTAGCGGGAGCGGTAGATACGCAGTATTTT. It codes for CAWSVLAGAVDTQYF.

Ten or more counts support this clonotype. This chain connects TRBV5-4 to TRBJ2-3; possibly TRBD2 for D (6 bases). Germline V lookup: CDR1 SGHNT, CDR2 YYREEE (reference sequence). There are 16 residues in the CDR3. Trimming stripped 4 bases from V and 3 bases from J, with 18 bases between. The CDR3 nucleotides read TGTGCCAGCAGCGGGGGGACTCCTCTAAGGACAGATACGCAGTATTTT. Translating gives CASSGGTPLRTDTQYF.

This clonotype appeared many times. This rearrangement joins TRBV2 to TRBJ2-3; 7 bases are shared with TRBD1. The CDR3 has 15 amino acids. Germline trimming cut 4 bases from V and 1 base from J; bases unmatched to any gene: 5. Germline CDR1 SNHLY, CDR2 FYNNEI. CDR3 sequence (DNA): TGTGCCAGCAGTGGTCGTCAGGGGGGCACAGATACGCAGTATTTT. Protein product: CASSGRQGGTDTQYF.

This clonotype has at least ten counts. The chain couples TRBV6-1 to TRBJ1-1; 7 bases map to TRBD1. The V gene end was trimmed by 4 bases and the J gene end by 1 base; junction bases not matched to a gene: 6. Germline assignment: CDR1 MNHNS and CDR2 SASEGT. CDR3 length: 15 residues. For the CDR3, the DNA is TGTGCCAGCAGTGGACCGGACAGGACGAACACTGAAGCTTTCTTT. It is translated as CASSGPDRTNTEAFF.

This clonotype has at least ten counts. V is TRBV7-9 and J is TRBJ1-4, with D uncertain. The germline V gene has CDR1 SEHNR and CDR2 FQNEAQ (reference sequence). There are 15 residues in the CDR3. With 6 bases removed from V and 2 bases from J, the gap between germline ends came to 13 bases. CDR3 DNA: TGTGCCAGCAGTTTTTTGTCCGGGACTAATGAAAAACTGTTTTTT. It is translated as CASSFLSGTNEKLFF.